Below are 16 T cell receptor beta chains sequenced from a single sample in a study. Each CDR3 protein gets one entry after TCRdb re-called the 5' RACE reads with MiXCR. The table shows about 64,000 distinct CDR3 sequences, with 22% occurring only once. Sequenced sample: memory CD4+ T cells sorted from a lymph node. Subset indicated: memory CD4+ T cells, CD4+CD45RO+CD25-. The origin of the receptors is a female donor with breast cancer.

This clonotype has more than one count but fewer than ten. The CDR3 does not end in the conserved phenylalanine or tryptophan, so this is likely a read error. This chain joins TRBV12-3 or TRBV12-4 and TRBJ1-1, with unresolved D. The V end lost 5 bases, the J end lost 0 bases, and 7 bases lay between the germline ends. The CDR3 covers 13 residues. The CDR3 sequence is CASSPGLNTEAFS. The DNA for the CDR3 is TGTGCCAGCAGTCCCGGACTGAACACTGAAGCTTTCTCT.

This clonotype was seen once. This may be a read error: a much more frequent sequence differs by one nucleotide. The chain links TRBV7-3 to TRBJ2-3; TRBD2 aligns across 8 bases. CDR1 SGHTA and CDR2 FQGTGA come from the germline V gene. The J segment lost 4 bases and the V segment lost 1 base, leaving 4 bases of the junction unmatched. The CDR3 spans 15 residues. The CDR3 reads CASSLNELAADTQYF. The CDR3 DNA follows: TGTGCCAGCAGCTTAAACGAACTAGCGGCAGATACGCAGTATTTT. The full variable domain, with the rest looked up from reference TRBV7-3 and TRBJ2-3, is GAGVSQTPSNKVTEKGKYVELRCDPISGHTALYWYRQSLGQGPEFLIYFQGTGAADDSGLPNDRFFAVRPEGSVSTLKIQRTERGDSAVYLCASSLNELAADTQYFGPGTRLTVL.

For this clonotype: A read error may be the cause here, since a much bigger clone is one base away. This sequence joins TRBV20-1 and TRBJ2-2; possibly TRBD2 for D (6 bases). The CDR3 contains 15 residues. With 6 bases removed from V and 5 bases from J, the gap between germline ends came to 19 bases. Germline V gene data show CDR1 as DFQATT and CDR2 as SNEGSKA (reference sequence). The CDR3 here is CSASRGPPKTGELFF. The CDR3 bases are TGCAGTGCATCGCGGGGTCCTCCAAAAACCGGGGAGCTGTTTTTT.

This clonotype was seen only a few times. The V gene is TRBV3-1, the J gene TRBJ1-2, with 9 bases fitting TRBD1. V dropped 4 bases and J dropped 0; count of bases not matched to a gene: 12. This CDR3 has 18 residues. Germline V gives CDR1 LGHDT, CDR2 YNNKEL (reference sequence). CDR3 DNA: TGTGCCAGCAGCCCCTCCCGGGACAGGGTTTGGGCTAACTATGGCTACACCTTC. Its protein is CASSPSRDRVWANYGYTF.

This clonotype was found many times. The V gene is TRBV20-1, the J gene TRBJ1-1; D unclear. The germline gives CDR1 DFQATT, CDR2 SNEGSKA (reference sequence). CDR3 length: 13 amino acids. Trimming removed 4 bases from V and 0 bases from J, with 9 bases in between. CDR3 loop: CSAKQPMNTEAFF. The CDR3 DNA follows: TGCAGTGCTAAACAGCCCATGAACACTGAAGCTTTCTTT.

Only a few counts were recorded for this clonotype. A much larger clone lies a single base off, so this may be a read error. The chain couples TRBV24-1 to TRBJ1-4, with D possibly matching TRBD1 (5 bases). CDR1 is KGHDR, CDR2 SFDVKD, per germline. The CDR3 is 15 residues long. V was trimmed by 2 bases and J by 10 bases, leaving 16 bases between them. CDR3 sequence: CATSDSGTEPGKLFF. The CDR3 bases are TGTGCCACCAGTGATTCTGGGACGGAGCCTGGAAAACTGTTTTTT.

J is TRBJ1-2 and V is TRBV7-9, with D maybe TRBD1 (6 bases). V lost 6 bases, J lost 5 bases, and 19 bases lay in between. Germline V gene data show CDR1 as SEHNR and CDR2 as FQNEAQ (reference sequence). This CDR3 region has 15 residues. CDR3: CASSLSRTALYGYTF. The CDR3 DNA follows: TGTGCCAGCAGTCTTTCTCGGACAGCCCTGTATGGCTACACCTTC.

The chain recombines TRBV7-2 with TRBJ2-5, with 11 nucleotides matching TRBD2. CDR3 size: 14 residues. In germline, CDR1 is SGHTA, CDR2 FQGNSA. The J segment lost 9 bases and the V segment lost 5 bases, leaving 8 bases of the junction unmatched. CDR3 sequence: CASSPGLAVGAQYF. The CDR3 nucleotides are TGTGCCAGCAGCCCGGGACTAGCGGTTGGGGCCCAGTACTTC.

This clonotype was seen more than once but under ten times. This chain connects TRBV6-6 to TRBJ1-5; the D is unclear. The germline V gene encodes CDR1 MNHNY and CDR2 SVGAGI (reference sequence). The V and J ends lost 7 bases and 6 bases respectively, with 19 bases between them. The CDR3 contains 15 residues. CDR3 amino acids: CASIPGRGMGQPQHF. The CDR3 DNA sequence: TGTGCCAGCATCCCCGGGAGAGGGATGGGTCAGCCCCAGCATTTT.

This clonotype was observed many times. The rearrangement links TRBV5-1 to TRBJ1-1; the match to TRBD1 covers 8 bases. V dropped 8 bases and J dropped 1; count of bases not matched to a gene: 10. The CDR3 runs 15 residues. The germline gives CDR1 SGHRS, CDR2 YFSETQ. The CDR3 protein is CASRIQGATNTEAFF. For the CDR3, the DNA is TGCGCCAGTAGGATCCAGGGGGCCACGAACACTGAAGCTTTCTTT. The full variable domain, with the rest looked up from reference TRBV5-1 and TRBJ1-1, is KAGVTQTPRYLIKTRGQQVTLSCSPISGHRSVSWYQQTPGQGLQFLFEYFSETQRNKGNFPGRFSGRQFSNSRSEMNVSTLELGDSALYLCASRIQGATNTEAFFGQGTRLTVV.

This clonotype was seen many times. The CDR3 sequence is CASSLTGEKPQHF. The DNA for the CDR3 is TGTGCCAGCAGCTTAACAGGGGAAAAGCCCCAGCATTTT. The chain joins TRBV5-5 to TRBJ1-5; 7 bases map to TRBD1. Per germline, CDR1 SGHKS and CDR2 YYEKEE (reference sequence). J gave up 8 bases and V 2 bases, and 4 bases lay outside the gene matches. CDR3 size: 13 residues.

The rearrangement links TRBV6-5 to TRBJ2-2, with 8 bases fitting TRBD1. CDR3 length: 14 residues. Germline V gene sequence: CDR1 MNHEY, CDR2 SVGAGI. V trimming: 7 bases; J trimming: 3 bases; junction bases outside the gene matches: 4. CDR3 protein: CASKGQEYTGELFF. The CDR3 nucleotides read TGTGCCAGCAAGGGACAGGAGTACACCGGGGAGCTGTTTTTT.

This clonotype was counted ten times or more. The chain links TRBV25-1 to TRBJ1-6; 8 positions agree with TRBD1. In germline, CDR1 is MGHDK, CDR2 SYGVNS. The CDR3 is made up of 17 amino acids. V shed 3 bases and J 6 bases; nucleotides not matched to a gene: 10. CDR3 in amino acids: CASSEGPGTGLNSPLHF. CDR3 in DNA: TGTGCCAGCAGTGAGGGTCCCGGGACAGGCCTTAATTCACCCCTCCACTTT.

This clonotype was picked up many times. CDR3 coding DNA: TGCAGTGCCCCGCCCGGGCGCGGGAGGCCCCAAGAGACCCAGTACTTC. Encoded protein: CSAPPGRGRPQETQYF. The V gene is TRBV20-1, the J gene TRBJ2-5; 8 nucleotides agree with TRBD2. This CDR3 is 16 amino acids long. CDR1 is DFQATT and CDR2 is SNEGSKA in the germline V gene (reference sequence). Trimming removed 6 bases from V and 1 base from J; junction bases left unmatched: 13.

V gene TRBV14 combines with J gene TRBJ2-5; TRBD1 matches 9 bases. J gave up 4 bases and V 5 bases, and 8 bases lay outside the gene matches. CDR1 is SGHDN and CDR2 is FVKESK in the germline V gene. The CDR3 has 15 residues. This CDR3 is CASSGFGQGSETQYF. The CDR3 bases are TGTGCCAGCAGCGGGTTTGGACAGGGGTCAGAGACCCAGTACTTC.

The chain employs TRBV2 and TRBJ2-2; 7 nucleotides agree with TRBD2. Per the germline V gene, CDR1 is SNHLY and CDR2 is FYNNEI. This CDR3 is 14 amino acids long. V lost 6 bases to trimming and J lost 7 bases; unmatched junction nucleotides: 8. For the CDR3, the DNA is TGTGCCAGCAGGTCCGGGACTATCGTCGGGGAGCTGTTTTTT. Translation gives CASRSGTIVGELFF.